What follows describes a single TCR beta chain. Its target is not known. At one of its ends the junction is not consistent with the germline gene, which may arise from a read error. The CDR3 extends over 14 amino acids. TCRdb re-derived calls from the reads in MiXCR, one entry per CDR3 protein. The sample yields under 500,000 distinct CDR3 sequences, approximately 46% seen once. This entry comes from a study of T cell repertoires in cytomegalovirus infection. For the study at large: HLA-C-restricted CMV epitopes, recently identified, and well-studied HLA-B-restricted ones were used by the study. Public TCR beta signatures were indicative of both CMV infection and a matching HLA type.

Overall study results and limits: The study identified carriers of CMV plus the relevant HLA from cumulative public TCR beta family frequency. HLA-C-restricted TCR beta clonotypes specific for CMV led the ex vivo response.

The clonotype comes from a human donor in good health (CMV status not recorded). Some clones in this sample may be carry-over from other donors' samples. The chain is built from TRBV12-3 or TRBV12-4 and TRBJ1-1, with 7 bases lining up with TRBD1. This sample comprised cultured PBMCs, obtained from culture after CMV antigen stimulation. In nucleotides, the CDR3 is TGTGCCAACAGTACTCGGACAGGGAACACTGAAGCTTTCTTT. This translates into CANSTRTGNTEAFF.